Reported below is one TCR beta chain. What it recognizes is unknown. This sample is drawn from a study of shared clonotypes between healthy human individuals. Study-wide findings and caveats: Only a few donors were included, so the genetic and exposure-history diversity represented was limited.

Sequenced by immunoSEQ multiplex PCR; TCRdb stores in-frame clones only, minus some. Of roughly 700,000 clones listed, about 74% are singletons. Sequencing was done on a sample of memory CD4+ T cells sorted from blood. Subset noted: CD45RA-negative fraction. The source of this sequence is a woman aged 30 to 39 in good health.

The CDR3 bases are TGTGCCAGCAGTTACACCTATACGGGAGAGGCTTACGAGCAGTACTTC. Translated: CASSYTYTGEAYEQYF. The gene calls are TRBV6-6 and TRBJ2-7; perhaps TRBD2 as D (6 bases). V lost 2 bases, J lost 4 bases, and 18 bases lay in between. Germline V CDR1 and CDR2: MNHNY, SVGAGI (reference sequence). The CDR3 has 16 amino acids.